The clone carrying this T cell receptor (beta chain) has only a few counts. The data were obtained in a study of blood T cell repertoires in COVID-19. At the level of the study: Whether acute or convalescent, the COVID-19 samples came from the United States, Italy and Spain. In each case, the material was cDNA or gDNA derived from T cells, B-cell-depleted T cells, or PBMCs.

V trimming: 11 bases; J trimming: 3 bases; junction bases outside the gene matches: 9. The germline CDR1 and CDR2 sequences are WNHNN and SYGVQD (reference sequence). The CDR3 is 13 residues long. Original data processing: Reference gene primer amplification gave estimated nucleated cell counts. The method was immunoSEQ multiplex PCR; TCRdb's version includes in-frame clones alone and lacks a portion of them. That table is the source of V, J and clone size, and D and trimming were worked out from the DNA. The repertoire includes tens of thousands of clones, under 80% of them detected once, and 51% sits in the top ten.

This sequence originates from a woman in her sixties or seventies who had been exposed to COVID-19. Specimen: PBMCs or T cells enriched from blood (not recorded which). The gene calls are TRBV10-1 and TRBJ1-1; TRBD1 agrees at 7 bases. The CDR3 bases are TGCGCCGTCCCCTACAGGGGACACACTGAAGCTTTCTTT. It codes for CAVPYRGHTEAFF.